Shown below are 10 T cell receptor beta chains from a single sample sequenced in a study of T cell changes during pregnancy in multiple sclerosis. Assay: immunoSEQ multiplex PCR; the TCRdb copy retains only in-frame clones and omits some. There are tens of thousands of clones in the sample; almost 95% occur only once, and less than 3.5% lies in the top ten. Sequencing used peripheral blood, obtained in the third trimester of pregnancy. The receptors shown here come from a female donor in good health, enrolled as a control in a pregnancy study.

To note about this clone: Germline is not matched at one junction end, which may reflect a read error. The CDR3 nucleotides read TGTGCTAGTACCGACGACGGGACAGGGGGTAACGAGCAGTACTTC. This codes for CASTDDGTGGNEQYF. V usage is TRBV19 and J usage is TRBJ2-7; 11 nucleotides match TRBD1. The V gene's germline CDR1 is LNHDA and CDR2 SQIVND (reference sequence). The CDR3 has 15 amino acids.

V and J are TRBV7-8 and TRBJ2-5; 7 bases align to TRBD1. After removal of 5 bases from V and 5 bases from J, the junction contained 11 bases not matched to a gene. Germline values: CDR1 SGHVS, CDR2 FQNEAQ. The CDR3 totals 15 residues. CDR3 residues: CASSLNVGTVETQYF. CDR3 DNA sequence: TGTGCCAGCAGCCTTAATGTCGGGACAGTTGAGACCCAGTACTTC.

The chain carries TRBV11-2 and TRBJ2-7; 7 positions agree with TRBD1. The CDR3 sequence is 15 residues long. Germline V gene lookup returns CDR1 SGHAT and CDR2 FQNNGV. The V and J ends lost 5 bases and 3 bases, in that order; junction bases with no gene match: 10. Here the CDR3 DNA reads TGTGCCAGCAGCCCAACGACAGGGATAGGCTACGAGCAGTACTTC. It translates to CASSPTTGIGYEQYF.

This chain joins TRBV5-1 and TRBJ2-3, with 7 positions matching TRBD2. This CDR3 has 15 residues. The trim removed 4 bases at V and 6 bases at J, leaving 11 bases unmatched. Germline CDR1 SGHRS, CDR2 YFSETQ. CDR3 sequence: CASSPPRRGGDTQYF. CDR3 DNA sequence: TGCGCCAGCAGCCCGCCGCGGAGGGGAGGGGATACGCAGTATTTT.

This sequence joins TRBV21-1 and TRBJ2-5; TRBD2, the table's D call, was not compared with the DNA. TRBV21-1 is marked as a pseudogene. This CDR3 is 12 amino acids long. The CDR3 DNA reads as TGTGCCAGCGCGCGAGGGTGGGAGACCCAGTACTTC. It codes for CASARGWETQYF.

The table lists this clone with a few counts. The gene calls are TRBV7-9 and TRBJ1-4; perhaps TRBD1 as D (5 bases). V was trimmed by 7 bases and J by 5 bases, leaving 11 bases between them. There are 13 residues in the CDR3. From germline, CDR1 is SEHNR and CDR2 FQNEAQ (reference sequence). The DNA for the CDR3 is TGTGCCAGCACTCCCGCAGGGAATGAAAAACTGTTTTTT. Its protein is CASTPAGNEKLFF.

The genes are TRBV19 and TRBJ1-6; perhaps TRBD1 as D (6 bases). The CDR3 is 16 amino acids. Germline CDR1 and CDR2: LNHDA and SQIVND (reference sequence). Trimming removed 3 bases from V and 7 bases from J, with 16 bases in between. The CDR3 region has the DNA TGTGCCAGTAGTATTTACGGGGGGCAACCGAATTCACCCCTCCACTTT. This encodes CASSIYGGQPNSPLHF.

As DNA, the CDR3 is TGTGCCAGCAGTACCCCGACAGGCTCTGGGGCCAACGTCCTGACTTTC. Residues: CASSTPTGSGANVLTF. V gene TRBV27 combines with J gene TRBJ2-6; D is perhaps TRBD1 (6 bases). This CDR3 comprises 16 residues. Trimming pared 5 bases from V and 0 bases from J, leaving 11 bases between. Germline CDR1 MNHEY, CDR2 SMNVEV (reference sequence).

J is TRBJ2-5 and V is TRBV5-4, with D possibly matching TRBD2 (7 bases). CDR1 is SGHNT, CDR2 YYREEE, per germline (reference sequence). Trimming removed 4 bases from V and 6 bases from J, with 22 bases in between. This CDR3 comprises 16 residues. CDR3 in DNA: TGTGCCAGCAGCCCTATTCCGGGGGGCAAAGCGAAGACCCAGTACTTC. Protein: CASSPIPGGKAKTQYF.

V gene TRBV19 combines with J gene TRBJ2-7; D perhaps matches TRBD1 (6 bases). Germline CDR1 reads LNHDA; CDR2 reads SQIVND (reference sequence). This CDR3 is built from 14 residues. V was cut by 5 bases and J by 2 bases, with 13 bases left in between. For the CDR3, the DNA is TGTGCCAGTAGTGCCCCAGGGGTAGCCTACGAGCAGTACTTC. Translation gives CASSAPGVAYEQYF.